The present TCR beta chain was sequenced within a study of neoadjuvant anti-PD-1 for oral cavity cancer. The data were produced by immunoSEQ multiplex PCR, yet TCRdb's version contains in-frame clones alone and is incomplete. The sample lists 33,000 or so clones, roughly 79% occurring once. V was clipped by 7 bases and J by 4 bases, with 19 bases between them. Per germline, CDR1 MDHEN and CDR2 SYDVKM. The CDR3 has 15 amino acids. Time point: after neoadjuvant nivolumab, at surgical resection. Blood cells were analyzed directly, without culture or expansion. This chain joins TRBV28 and TRBJ1-1, with a weak D call TRBD1 (5 bases). The receptor was derived from a person between 40 and 80 years old with oral cavity squamous cell carcinoma. This specimen was PBMCs, taken after nivolumab (anti-PD-1) treatment. The CDR3 protein is CASTRGGARGTEAFF. The CDR3 DNA reads TGTGCCAGCACCAGAGGTGGGGCGCGAGGCACTGAAGCTTTCTTT.